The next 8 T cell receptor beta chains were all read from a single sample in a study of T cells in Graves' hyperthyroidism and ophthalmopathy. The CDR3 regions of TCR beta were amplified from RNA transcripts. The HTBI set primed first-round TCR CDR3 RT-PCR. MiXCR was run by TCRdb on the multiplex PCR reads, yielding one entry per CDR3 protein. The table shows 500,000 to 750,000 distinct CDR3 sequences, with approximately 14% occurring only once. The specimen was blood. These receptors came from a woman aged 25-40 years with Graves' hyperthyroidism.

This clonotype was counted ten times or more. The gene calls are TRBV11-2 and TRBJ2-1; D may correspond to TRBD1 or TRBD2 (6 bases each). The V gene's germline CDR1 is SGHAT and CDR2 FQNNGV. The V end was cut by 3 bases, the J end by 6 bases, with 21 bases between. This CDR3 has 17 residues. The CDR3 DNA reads TGTGCCAGCAGCTTGTTTTGGGGGCAGGAGGGTACCAATGAGCAGTTCTTC. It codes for CASSLFWGQEGTNEQFF.

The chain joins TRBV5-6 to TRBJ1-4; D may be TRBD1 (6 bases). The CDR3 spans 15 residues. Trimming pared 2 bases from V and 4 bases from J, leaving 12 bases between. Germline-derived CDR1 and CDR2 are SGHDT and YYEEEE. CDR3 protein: CASSLGGQLNEKLFF. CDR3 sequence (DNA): TGTGCCAGCAGCTTAGGAGGACAGCTTAATGAAAAACTGTTTTTT.

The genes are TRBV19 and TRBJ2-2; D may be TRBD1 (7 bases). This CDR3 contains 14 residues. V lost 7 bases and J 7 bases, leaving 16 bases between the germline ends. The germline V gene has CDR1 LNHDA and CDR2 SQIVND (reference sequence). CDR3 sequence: CASNGGGAYGELFF. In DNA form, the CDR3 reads TGTGCCAGTAATGGAGGGGGCGCTTACGGGGAGCTGTTTTTT.

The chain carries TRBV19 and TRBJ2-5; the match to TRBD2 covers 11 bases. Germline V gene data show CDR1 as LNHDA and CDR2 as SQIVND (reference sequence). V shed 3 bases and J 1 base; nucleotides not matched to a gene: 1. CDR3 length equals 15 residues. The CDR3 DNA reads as TGTGCCAGTAGTATTCTAGCGGGAGGCCAAGAGACCCAGTACTTC. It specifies CASSILAGGQETQYF.

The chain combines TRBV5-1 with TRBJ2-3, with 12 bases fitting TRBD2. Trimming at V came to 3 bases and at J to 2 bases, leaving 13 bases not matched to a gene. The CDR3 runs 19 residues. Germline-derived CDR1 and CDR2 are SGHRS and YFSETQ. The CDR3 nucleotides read TGCGCCAGCAGCTACCTCCCGACTAGCGGGAGTGTTGCCACAGATACGCAGTATTTT. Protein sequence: CASSYLPTSGSVATDTQYF.

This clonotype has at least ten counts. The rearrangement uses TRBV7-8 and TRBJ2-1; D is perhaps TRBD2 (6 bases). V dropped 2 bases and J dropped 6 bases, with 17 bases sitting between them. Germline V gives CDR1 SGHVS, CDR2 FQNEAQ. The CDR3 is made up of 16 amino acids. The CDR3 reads CASSLIAVRRGNEQFF. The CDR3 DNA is TGTGCCAGCAGCTTAATAGCGGTCAGAAGGGGCAATGAGCAGTTCTTC. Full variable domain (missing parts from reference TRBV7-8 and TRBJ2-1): GAGVSQSPRYKVAKRGQDVALRCDPISGHVSLFWYQQALGQGPEFLTYFQNEAQLDKSGLPSDRFFAERPEGSVSTLKIQRTQQEDSAVYLCASSLIAVRRGNEQFFGPGTRLTVL.

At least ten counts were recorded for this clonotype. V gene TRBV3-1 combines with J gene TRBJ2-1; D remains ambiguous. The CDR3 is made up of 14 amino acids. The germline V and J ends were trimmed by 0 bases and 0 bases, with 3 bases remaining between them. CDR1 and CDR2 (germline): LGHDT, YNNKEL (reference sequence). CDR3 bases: TGTGCCAGCAGCCAAGACATCTCCTACAATGAGCAGTTCTTC. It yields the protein CASSQDISYNEQFF.

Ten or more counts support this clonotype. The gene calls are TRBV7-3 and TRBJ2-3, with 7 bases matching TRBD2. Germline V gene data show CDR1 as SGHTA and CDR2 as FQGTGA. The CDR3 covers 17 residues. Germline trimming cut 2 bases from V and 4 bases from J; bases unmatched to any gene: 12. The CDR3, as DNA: TGTGCCAGCAGCTTAGCGGGGAGGGCCTCCAGGGCAGATACGCAGTATTTT. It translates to CASSLAGRASRADTQYF.